The clone carrying this T cell receptor (beta chain) has only a few counts. What it binds is unknown. The germline gives CDR1 LGHNA, CDR2 YSLEER. V lost 1 base and J lost 7; bases outside the gene matches: 8. The CDR3 runs 16 residues. Researchers ran the PCR with 60 Vbeta and 13 Jbeta primers. TCRdb keeps only in-frame clones here, not all; method: immunoSEQ multiplex PCR. The profile shows 98,000 or so clones, about 80% of them singletons. The donors gave bone marrow, and they were healthy. These data come from a study of cytomegalovirus exposure and HLA in healthy donors. Study details: For the roughly 370 genotyped donors, 75% to 90% fell within the Caucasian-associated ancestry cluster. Study outcomes and limitations: Within the data, a cluster of highly shared sequence variants was likely a sequencing artifact. Some TCR beta chains (around 160 of them) were listed as cytomegalovirus-associated.

The TCR comes from a middle-aged woman in good health and CMV-seronegative. The sequencing sample was made of PBMCs. The chain recombines TRBV4-3 with TRBJ2-2; 8 bases agree with TRBD1. This CDR3 reads CASSQGTGFYSGELFF. The CDR3, as DNA: TGCGCCAGCAGCCAAGGGACAGGGTTCTACAGCGGGGAGCTGTTTTTT.